These 21 T cell receptor beta chains were sequenced from one sample in a study of Graves' ophthalmopathy and Graves' hyperthyroidism. TCR beta CDR3 regions were amplified from RNA transcripts. HTBI-primed first-round RT-PCR preceded second-round multiplex PCR. TCRdb processed the multiplex PCR reads anew with MiXCR; each CDR3 protein has one entry. The sample has around 470,000 distinct CDR3 sequences, approximately 15% seen once; the top ten hold 8% to 10%. Sequencing input: blood. These receptors all stem from a woman aged 25 to 39 with Graves' ophthalmopathy.

This clonotype occurred many times. J is TRBJ1-2 and V is TRBV27; 7 bases fit TRBD1. Germline V CDR1 and CDR2: MNHEY, SMNVEV (reference sequence). The length of the CDR3 is 15 residues. The V and J ends lost 4 bases and 4 bases, in that order; junction bases with no gene match: 9. CDR3: CASSSSGTDPYGYTF. For the CDR3, the DNA is TGTGCCAGCAGTTCGTCTGGGACAGACCCCTATGGCTACACCTTC.

The chain links TRBV25-1 to TRBJ1-5, with D tentatively TRBD1 (5 bases). This CDR3 comprises 15 residues. With 1 base removed from V and 2 bases from J, the gap between germline ends came to 9 bases. Germline loops: CDR1 MGHDK, CDR2 SYGVNS. CDR3 in DNA: TGTGCCAGCAGTGAATGGAGGGGCCGCAATCAGCCCCAGCATTTT. Translated, it gives CASSEWRGRNQPQHF.

The chain combines TRBV9 with TRBJ1-6; the match to TRBD1 covers 10 bases. The CDR3 is made up of 17 amino acids. Trimming removed 4 bases from V and 3 bases from J; junction bases left unmatched: 7. Germline lookup yields CDR1 SGDLS and CDR2 YYNGEE. The CDR3 sequence: CASSSGTGVGYNSPLHF. The CDR3 bases are TGTGCCAGCAGCTCTGGGACAGGGGTCGGCTATAATTCACCCCTCCACTTT.

Ten or more counts support this clonotype. This chain joins TRBV28 and TRBJ2-2; 10 bases are shared with TRBD1. This CDR3 is built from 19 residues. Germline CDR1 reads MDHEN; CDR2 reads SYDVKM. Trimming removed 4 bases from V and 9 bases from J; junction bases left unmatched: 20. In DNA, the CDR3 is TGTGCCAGCAGTTCCGAGGGGGGGAGAGACAGGGGGCCCCGGAGGGAGCTGTTTTTT. Translation gives CASSSEGGRDRGPRRELFF.

This clonotype was observed many times. This chain links TRBV7-8 with TRBJ2-7; no reliable D call. This CDR3 has 14 amino acids. CDR1 is SGHVS and CDR2 is FQNEAQ in the germline V gene. V shed 4 bases and J shed 0 bases, with 10 bases lying between them. The CDR3 nucleotides read TGTGCCAGCAGCTCCGGCGGTTTCTCCTACGAGCAGTACTTC. Amino acids: CASSSGGFSYEQYF.

This clonotype was counted only a few times. The V call is TRBV30, the J call TRBJ2-7, with D perhaps being TRBD1 or TRBD2 (5 bases each). V was shortened by 3 bases and J by 5 bases, with 29 bases between the two germline ends. The CDR3 covers 18 residues. Germline V gene data show CDR1 as GTSNPN and CDR2 as SVGIG (reference sequence). CDR3 sequence reads: CAWRRLNPGLVFPHEQYF. The CDR3 nucleotides are TGTGCCTGGAGGAGATTAAATCCGGGGCTAGTATTCCCCCACGAGCAGTACTTC. The variable domain in full, with the rest retrieved from reference TRBV30 and TRBJ2-7, is SQTIHQWPATLVQPVGSPLSLECTVEGTSNPNLYWYRQAAGRGLQLLFYSVGIGQISSEVPQNLSASRPQDRQFILSSKKLLLSDSGFYLCAWRRLNPGLVFPHEQYFGPGTRLTVT.

This clonotype was seen many times. The genes are TRBV30 and TRBJ1-6; D unresolved. In germline, CDR1 is GTSNPN, CDR2 SVGIG (reference sequence). V was cut by 0 bases and J by 11 bases, with 5 bases left in between. This CDR3 has 11 amino acids. CDR3 DNA sequence: TGTGCCTGGAGTGTACAAACACCCCTCCACTTT. Translating it yields CAWSVQTPLHF.

The chain is built from TRBV29-1 and TRBJ2-4; TRBD1 matches 8 bases. This CDR3 contains 13 residues. Trimming took 2 bases from V and 7 from J; bases not matched to a gene: 4. Germline V gene lookup returns CDR1 SQVTM and CDR2 ANQGSEA. The CDR3 is CSVENSGGNIQYF. The DNA for the CDR3 is TGCAGCGTTGAAAATTCAGGGGGCAACATTCAGTACTTC.

This clonotype was seen repeatedly, ten times or more. The chain combines TRBV9 with TRBJ2-5; 11 nucleotides agree with TRBD2. Germline CDR1 reads SGDLS; CDR2 reads YYNGEE. The junction had 7 bases not matched to a gene; V was cut back by 3 bases and J by 6 bases. This CDR3 is 15 amino acids long. CDR3 DNA sequence: TGTGCCAGCAGCGGGGGGCTAGCGGGGGGACAGACCCAGTACTTC. The encoded protein is CASSGGLAGGQTQYF.

The chain is built from TRBV6-1 and TRBJ2-2, with TRBD1 identical over 7 bases. Germline assignment: CDR1 MNHNS and CDR2 SASEGT. This CDR3 spans 16 amino acids. V lost 7 bases and J lost 4; bases outside the gene matches: 12. Written as DNA, the CDR3 is TGTGCCAGCACCCCCCTTGGAAGGGGGCGCACCGGGGAGCTGTTTTTT. Amino acid sequence: CASTPLGRGRTGELFF.

This clonotype was picked up many times. The rearrangement links TRBV6-5 to TRBJ1-1; TRBD1 is a possible D gene (6 bases). This CDR3 has 15 amino acids. Germline V gives CDR1 MNHEY, CDR2 SVGAGI. Trimming pared 5 bases from V and 4 bases from J, leaving 17 bases between. In DNA form, the CDR3 reads TGTGCCAGCAGTCTCTCGACAGGAGAGTTCACTGAAGCTTTCTTT. It is translated as CASSLSTGEFTEAFF.

This clonotype was counted at least ten times. The rearrangement links TRBV6-5 to TRBJ2-7; 9 nucleotides agree with TRBD2. The trim removed 0 bases at V and 0 bases at J, leaving 0 bases unmatched. The CDR3 runs to 15 residues. CDR1 is MNHEY and CDR2 is SVGAGI in the germline V gene. The DNA for the CDR3 is TGTGCCAGCAGTTACTCTAGCGGGAGCTCCTACGAGCAGTACTTC. Encoded protein: CASSYSSGSSYEQYF.

The genes are TRBV19 and TRBJ1-1; 9 positions agree with TRBD1. CDR1 and CDR2 (germline): LNHDA, SQIVND (reference sequence). The CDR3 spans 15 residues. Trimming at V came to 3 bases and at J to 2 bases, leaving 4 bases not matched to a gene. This chain's CDR3 is CASSIGDRVNTEAFF. The CDR3 DNA sequence: TGTGCCAGTAGTATTGGGGACAGGGTCAACACTGAAGCTTTCTTT.

This clonotype was observed a few times. This chain links TRBV7-9 with TRBJ1-2; D is possibly TRBD1 (5 bases). V shed 1 base and J shed 6 bases, with 9 bases lying between them. Germline values: CDR1 SEHNR, CDR2 FQNEAQ (reference sequence). The CDR3 sequence is 13 residues long. DNA for the CDR3: TGTGCCAGCAGCTTAGTCTCACAGGATGGCTACACCTTC. This encodes CASSLVSQDGYTF. Looking up the rest from reference TRBV7-9 and TRBJ1-2 gives the full variable domain: DTGVSQNPRHKITKRGQNVTFRCDPISEHNRLYWYRQTLGQGPEFLTYFQNEAQLEKSRLLSDRFSAERPKGSFSTLEIQRTEQGDSAMYLCASSLVSQDGYTFGSGTRLTVV.

Points on this clonotype: The conserved closing phenylalanine or tryptophan is absent in this CDR3, likely reflecting a read error. The chain recombines TRBV27 with TRBJ1-1; 9 bases fit TRBD1. The germline gives CDR1 MNHEY, CDR2 SMNVEV (reference sequence). This CDR3 is 14 amino acids long. The V gene end was trimmed by 3 bases and the J gene end by 4 bases; junction bases not matched to a gene: 3. Here the CDR3 DNA reads TGTGCCAGCAGTTTTACAGGGGGCGGCACTGAAGCTTTCTTG. Translation: CASSFTGGGTEAFL.

In its sample, this clonotype was seen many times. This chain links TRBV29-1 with TRBJ1-1; perhaps TRBD1 as D (5 bases). This CDR3 has 11 residues. V dropped 7 bases and J dropped 5 bases, with 11 bases sitting between them. Germline loops: CDR1 SQVTM, CDR2 ANQGSEA. The CDR3 nucleotides read TGCAGCGCTCAAGAGGGGACTGAAGCTTTCTTT. Its translation: CSAQEGTEAFF.

This clonotype has ten or more counts. V gene TRBV7-9 combines with J gene TRBJ1-1; the D is unclear. V was shortened by 5 bases and J by 3 bases, with 16 bases between the two germline ends. Germline loops: CDR1 SEHNR, CDR2 FQNEAQ (reference sequence). CDR3 size: 15 residues. DNA of the CDR3: TGTGCCAGCAGCACCCCCGGGAAAACTGACACTGAAGCTTTCTTT. Translation: CASSTPGKTDTEAFF. The full variable domain, with the rest looked up from reference TRBV7-9 and TRBJ1-1, is DTGVSQNPRHKITKRGQNVTFRCDPISEHNRLYWYRQTLGQGPEFLTYFQNEAQLEKSRLLSDRFSAERPKGSFSTLEIQRTEQGDSAMYLCASSTPGKTDTEAFFGQGTRLTVV.

The chain is built from TRBV13 and TRBJ2-2, with D possibly being TRBD2 (5 bases). Germline V CDR1 and CDR2: PRHDT, FYEKMQ (reference sequence). V was shortened by 1 base and J by 4 bases, with 19 bases between the two germline ends. There are 18 residues in the CDR3. DNA for the CDR3: TGTGCCAGCAGCTTAGCCGCACACCCCAAAGGGAGCACCGGGGAGCTGTTTTTT. This gives the protein CASSLAAHPKGSTGELFF.

This clonotype appeared many times. The rearrangement links TRBV7-9 to TRBJ1-2; 7 positions agree with TRBD1. From germline, CDR1 is SEHNR and CDR2 FQNEAQ (reference sequence). V gave up 5 bases and J gave up 13 bases; unmatched junction bases: 16. The CDR3 extends over 14 amino acids. As DNA, the CDR3 is TGTGCCAGCAGCAGCCCGAGCCAACAGGGGACGGGCACCTTC. It translates to CASSSPSQQGTGTF.

V gene TRBV30 combines with J gene TRBJ1-6; TRBD1 matches at 7 bases. Trimming at V came to 4 bases and at J to 0 bases, leaving 6 bases not matched to a gene. From germline, CDR1 is GTSNPN and CDR2 SVGIG (reference sequence). The CDR3 covers 16 residues. The CDR3 sequence is CAWKGQPSSYNSPLHF. The CDR3 DNA reads TGTGCCTGGAAGGGACAGCCGAGCTCCTATAATTCACCCCTCCACTTT.

J is TRBJ2-2 and V is TRBV10-3; 7 bases fit TRBD2. CDR1 is ENHRY and CDR2 is SYGVKD in the germline V gene. This CDR3 is 14 amino acids long. Unmatched junction bases numbered 7, after V lost 11 bases and J lost 1 base. The CDR3 here is CAVSLAVNTGELFF. Written as DNA, the CDR3 is TGTGCCGTCTCTCTAGCGGTGAACACCGGGGAGCTGTTTTTT.